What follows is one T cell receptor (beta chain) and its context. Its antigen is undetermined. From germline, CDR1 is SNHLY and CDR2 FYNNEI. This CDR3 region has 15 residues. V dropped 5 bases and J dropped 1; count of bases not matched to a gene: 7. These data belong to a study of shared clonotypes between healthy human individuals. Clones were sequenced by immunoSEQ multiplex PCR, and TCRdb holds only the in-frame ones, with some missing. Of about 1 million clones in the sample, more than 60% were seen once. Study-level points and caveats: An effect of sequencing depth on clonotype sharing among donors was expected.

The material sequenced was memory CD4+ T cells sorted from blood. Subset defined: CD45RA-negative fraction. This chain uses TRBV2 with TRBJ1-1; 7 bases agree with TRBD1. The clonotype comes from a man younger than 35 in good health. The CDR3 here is CASSRQGWGNTEAFF. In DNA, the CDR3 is TGTGCCAGCAGTCGACAGGGATGGGGGAACACTGAAGCTTTCTTT.